The clone carrying this TCR beta chain has a count of ten or more. Other DNA sequences in the same sample also yield this CDR3. Clones were sequenced by immunoSEQ multiplex PCR, and TCRdb holds only the in-frame ones, with some missing. This sample has around 100,000 clones, with approximately 90% found just once. Trimming cost V 4 bases and J 1 base; bases outside gene matches: 2. Germline V lookup: CDR1 SGDLS, CDR2 YYNGEE. This CDR3 region has 14 residues. These data belong to a study of T cell responses to AZD1222 COVID-19 vaccine. Overall study context: Recipients boosted at about 4 weeks or about 12 weeks are pooled.

The sample in question was peripheral blood, obtained on day 0 of AZD1222 vaccination. The J gene is TRBJ2-5, the V gene TRBV9; 9 bases map to TRBD2. The receptor was derived from an adult in good health. DNA of the CDR3: TGTGCCAGCAGCCCGACTAGCGGCCAAGAGACCCAGTACTTC. Translated: CASSPTSGQETQYF.